Below are 16 T cell receptor beta chains sequenced from a single sample in a study of T cell responses to AZD1222 COVID-19 vaccine. The data were produced by immunoSEQ multiplex PCR, yet TCRdb's version contains in-frame clones alone and is incomplete. The sample contains about 96,000 clones, nearly 90% of which appear only once. The sequencing used peripheral blood, collected on day 0 of AZD1222 vaccination. These TCRs come from an adult in good health.

The V gene is TRBV5-4, the J gene TRBJ1-1; D gene uncertain. Germline V gene data show CDR1 as SGHNT and CDR2 as YYREEE (reference sequence). The CDR3 is made up of 14 amino acids. Trimming shortened V by 2 bases and J by 2 bases, and 10 bases separated the two germline ends. CDR3 DNA: TGTGCCAGCAGCTTTAGAGATCTAAACACTGAAGCTTTCTTT. This codes for CASSFRDLNTEAFF. The full variable domain, with the rest looked up from reference TRBV5-4 and TRBJ1-1, is ETGVTQSPTHLIKTRGQQVTLRCSSQSGHNTVSWYQQALGQGPQFIFQYYREEENGRGNFPPRFSGLQFPNYSSELNVNALELDDSALYLCASSFRDLNTEAFFGQGTRLTVV.

As for this clone: Other DNA sequences in this specimen translate into the identical CDR3. The chain couples TRBV7-9 to TRBJ1-1, with D tentatively TRBD1 (5 bases). This CDR3 contains 13 residues. The ends were cut back, 4 bases at V and 1 base at J, with 7 bases in the middle. Per germline, CDR1 SEHNR and CDR2 FQNEAQ (reference sequence). The CDR3 DNA sequence: TGTGCCAGCAGCTCCCAGGGGAACACTGAAGCTTTCTTT. This translates into CASSSQGNTEAFF. Full variable domain (outside the CDR3, taken from reference TRBV7-9 and TRBJ1-1): DTGVSQNPRHKITKRGQNVTFRCDPISEHNRLYWYRQTLGQGPEFLTYFQNEAQLEKSRLLSDRFSAERPKGSFSTLEIQRTEQGDSAMYLCASSSQGNTEAFFGQGTRLTVV.

This clone has just one count. This chain joins TRBV18 and TRBJ2-2; D gene unclear. The CDR3 extends over 14 amino acids. V gave up 2 bases and J gave up 3 bases, with 7 bases separating them. In germline, CDR1 is KGHSH, CDR2 LQKENI. CDR3 sequence: CASSPGVDTGELFF. The CDR3 bases are TGTGCCAGCTCACCAGGGGTGGACACCGGGGAGCTGTTTTTT.

This chain uses TRBV5-1 with TRBJ2-7, with TRBD1 matching 10 bases. This CDR3 region has 14 residues. Germline V gene data show CDR1 as SGHRS and CDR2 as YFSETQ. With V trimmed by 3 bases and J by 2 bases, 2 bases remained unmatched. CDR3 in amino acids: CASSSGTGAYEQYF. The CDR3 nucleotides are TGCGCCAGCAGCTCAGGGACAGGGGCCTACGAGCAGTACTTC.

CDR3 sequence: CALAGPVAKNIQYF. The CDR3 DNA reads as TGTGCCCTCGCCGGCCCGGTAGCCAAAAACATTCAGTACTTC. V and J are TRBV21-1 and TRBJ2-4. TRBV21-1 corresponds to a pseudogene. The CDR3 sequence is 14 residues long.

This sequence joins TRBV11-3 and TRBJ2-3; D gene uncertain. The V gene lost 4 bases and the J gene lost 1 base, with 9 bases spanning the gap. The germline V gene has CDR1 SGHNT and CDR2 YENEEA. CDR3 length equals 14 residues. The CDR3 protein is CASSSNGGTDTQYF. DNA for the CDR3: TGTGCCAGCAGCTCAAACGGCGGCACAGATACGCAGTATTTT.

The chain combines TRBV30 with TRBJ2-7; D ambiguous. V was clipped by 3 bases and J by 3 bases, with 9 bases between them. The CDR3 loop spans 12 amino acids. Per germline, CDR1 GTSNPN and CDR2 SVGIG (reference sequence). CDR3 sequence (DNA): TGTGCCTGGAGAGGTGTCAGCTACGAGCAGTACTTC. Its protein product is CAWRGVSYEQYF.

The genes are TRBV24-1 and TRBJ2-7; possible D gene TRBD1, 6 bases. CDR3 length: 15 residues. The ends were cut back, 1 base at V and 2 bases at J, with 11 bases in the middle. Germline V gene lookup returns CDR1 KGHDR and CDR2 SFDVKD. The CDR3 sequence: CATSDFGDKTYEQYF. CDR3 coding DNA: TGTGCCACCAGTGATTTTGGGGACAAGACCTACGAGCAGTACTTC.

This clone has just one count. This rearrangement joins TRBV7-3 to TRBJ2-2; 8 nucleotides line up with TRBD1. The CDR3 sequence is 13 residues long. Germline-derived CDR1 and CDR2 are SGHTA and FQGTGA. After removal of 4 bases from V and 7 bases from J, the junction contained 2 bases not matched to a gene. CDR3: CASSYDRGGELFF. In DNA form, the CDR3 reads TGTGCCAGCAGCTACGACAGGGGCGGGGAGCTGTTTTTT.

The V call is TRBV2, the J call TRBJ2-7; D is undetermined. The germline CDR1 and CDR2 sequences are SNHLY and FYNNEI. The CDR3 spans 13 residues. V was shortened by 3 bases and J by 6 bases, with 12 bases between the two germline ends. The CDR3, as DNA: TGTGCCAGCAGTGATGGTTGGACCCTCGAGCAGTACTTC. Translated, it gives CASSDGWTLEQYF.

The chain has TRBV5-4 and TRBJ1-2, with D possibly TRBD1 on 5 matching bases. The germline V gene encodes CDR1 SGHNT and CDR2 YYREEE (reference sequence). The CDR3 runs 14 residues. V lost 1 base and J lost 8, with 15 bases in between. The CDR3, as DNA: TGTGCCAGCAGCTTGCAGGGAAGGGAAGACGGCTACACCTTC. As protein: CASSLQGREDGYTF.

The chain uses TRBV2 and TRBJ1-6, with 7 bases matching TRBD1. In germline, CDR1 is SNHLY, CDR2 FYNNEI. CDR3 length: 14 amino acids. With 8 bases clipped from V and 10 bases from J, the junction kept 11 bases outside the gene matches. CDR3 sequence reads: CASATVTGDSPLHF. The CDR3 coding sequence is TGTGCCAGCGCAACTGTTACAGGGGACTCACCCCTCCACTTT.

The chain couples TRBV3-1 (or the pseudogene TRBV3-2) to TRBJ1-2; maybe TRBD1 (6 bases). The CDR3 loop spans 14 amino acids. Trimming stripped 0 bases from V and 8 bases from J, with 13 bases between. From germline, CDR1 is LGHDT and CDR2 YNNKEL (reference sequence). The CDR3 region is CASSQDNGGRGYTF. Written as DNA, the CDR3 is TGTGCCAGCAGCCAAGATAATGGGGGCCGAGGCTACACCTTC.

The V gene is TRBV3-1 (or the pseudogene TRBV3-2), the J gene TRBJ1-2; 7 bases map to TRBD1. The V gene end was trimmed by 0 bases and the J gene end by 7 bases; junction bases not matched to a gene: 8. Germline CDR1 LGHDT, CDR2 YNNKEL (reference sequence). CDR3 size: 15 residues. CDR3: CASSQEGDRVRGYTF. Here the CDR3 DNA reads TGTGCCAGCAGCCAAGAAGGGGACAGAGTTCGTGGCTACACCTTC.

The table lists this clone with a few counts. This rearrangement joins TRBV10-1 to TRBJ2-7; possible D gene TRBD2, 5 bases. CDR1 WNHNN and CDR2 SYGVQD come from the germline V gene (reference sequence). V was clipped by 0 bases and J by 9 bases, with 12 bases between them. This CDR3 is built from 13 residues. The CDR3 nucleotides read TGCGCCAGCAGTGAGTCGACCTTTGCGGGGCAGTACTTC. Translating it yields CASSESTFAGQYF.

The chain has TRBV5-1 and TRBJ1-2; D is uncertain. This CDR3 comprises 11 residues. In germline, CDR1 is SGHRS, CDR2 YFSETQ. Trimming removed 0 bases from V and 10 bases from J, with 7 bases in between. The CDR3 bases are TGCGCCAGCAGCTTGGCAGGATTCTACACCTTC. Translating it yields CASSLAGFYTF.